What follows are 32 T cell receptor beta chains derived from one specimen sequenced in a study of PD-1 blockade in classical Hodgkin lymphoma. Exposure to brentuximab vedotin varied, and each patient had relapsed following autologous stem cell transplantation. The protocol was immunoSEQ multiplex PCR, while the TCRdb copy is restricted to in-frame clones and leaves out a portion. Of 38,000 or so clones in the sample, about 70% were seen once. Sequencing was performed on peripheral blood mononuclear cells (PBMCs), taken before the second cycle of nivolumab. The receptors come from a human donor with classical Hodgkin lymphoma.

This chain joins TRBV5-1 and TRBJ2-7; the D is unclear. The CDR3 is 13 amino acids. Trimming pared 4 bases from V and 0 bases from J, leaving 8 bases between. CDR1 and CDR2 from the germline V gene are SGHRS and YFSETQ. CDR3 amino acids: CASSPANSYEQYF. CDR3 DNA: TGCGCCAGCAGCCCCGCAAACTCCTACGAGCAGTACTTC.

The chain is built from TRBV10-3 and TRBJ2-3; D unresolved. The CDR3 length is 13 residues. CDR1 and CDR2 (germline): ENHRY, SYGVKD. V lost 4 bases to trimming and J lost 3 bases, with 8 bases between them. CDR3 in DNA: TGTGCCATCAGTGTGGGCCAGACAGATACGCAGTATTTT. As protein: CAISVGQTDTQYF.

This chain uses TRBV7-2 with TRBJ1-3; D gene uncertain. V dropped 2 bases and J dropped 0 bases, with 8 bases sitting between them. There are 15 residues in the CDR3. Germline-derived CDR1 and CDR2 are SGHTA and FQGNSA. CDR3 residues: CASSLKGHSGNTIYF. The CDR3 bases are TGTGCCAGCAGCTTAAAGGGCCACTCTGGAAACACCATATATTTT.

On this clone: Other nucleotide sequences in the sample specify the same CDR3. The J gene is TRBJ2-6, the V gene TRBV7-9, with D perhaps TRBD2 (6 bases). The CDR3 is 15 amino acids. The V end lost 5 bases, the J end lost 2 bases, and 10 bases lay between the germline ends. The germline CDR1 and CDR2 sequences are SEHNR and FQNEAQ (reference sequence). In nucleotides, the CDR3 is TGTGCCAGCAGCACTTGGGGGGCTGGGGCCAACGTCCTGACTTTC. Encoded protein: CASSTWGAGANVLTF.

The chain employs TRBV4-1 and TRBJ1-2, with 9 bases that match TRBD1. V dropped 3 bases and J dropped 2; count of bases not matched to a gene: 1. The CDR3 consists of 14 residues. Germline CDR1 is MGHRA and CDR2 is YSYEKL. The CDR3 DNA reads as TGCGCCAGCAGCCAGGGGACAGGGAACTATGGCTACACCTTC. Protein sequence: CASSQGTGNYGYTF.

The chain couples TRBV6-5 to TRBJ1-5; D is unclear. The CDR3 has 15 residues. Germline CDR1 reads MNHEY; CDR2 reads SVGAGI. V was pared by 0 bases and J by 1 base, with 7 bases between. This CDR3 reads CASSYSILSNQPQHF. As DNA, the CDR3 is TGTGCCAGCAGTTACTCGATTTTAAGCAATCAGCCCCAGCATTTT.

This clone has a handful of counts. The chain employs TRBV27 and TRBJ2-7; 9 positions match TRBD2. Germline CDR1 MNHEY, CDR2 SMNVEV (reference sequence). This CDR3 has 15 amino acids. J lost 2 bases, V lost 5 bases, and 7 bases had no gene match. CDR3 nucleotides: TGTGCCAGCAGTCCGTCGGGACTAGCAGCCTACGAGCAGTACTTC. This translates into CASSPSGLAAYEQYF.

This clone was counted only a few times. The genes are TRBV10-3 and TRBJ2-7; D is possibly TRBD2 (6 bases). V was cut by 6 bases and J by 0 bases, with 15 bases left in between. Per germline, CDR1 ENHRY and CDR2 SYGVKD. The CDR3 has 15 amino acids. CDR3: CAISRPGGDSYEQYF. CDR3 coding DNA: TGTGCCATCAGCCGGCCTGGCGGGGACTCCTACGAGCAGTACTTC.

This clone has just a few counts. The chain is built from TRBV7-9 and TRBJ2-1; 9 bases fit TRBD2. The CDR3 runs to 15 residues. Germline CDR1 is SEHNR and CDR2 is FQNEAQ (reference sequence). With V trimmed by 5 bases and J by 6 bases, 8 bases remained unmatched. The CDR3 reads CASSPSGRFGNEQFF. In nucleotides, the CDR3 is TGTGCCAGCAGCCCAAGCGGGAGGTTTGGCAATGAGCAGTTCTTC.

A few counts support this clone. This chain joins TRBV4-3 and TRBJ2-5; the match to TRBD2 covers 7 bases. CDR1 is LGHNA and CDR2 is YSLEER in the germline V gene. V shed 3 bases, J shed 2 bases, and the junction held 3 bases outside the gene matches. CDR3 length: 14 amino acids. In DNA, the CDR3 is TGCGCCAGCAGCCAGTCGGGGGGACAAGAGACCCAGTACTTC. Encoded protein: CASSQSGGQETQYF.

The chain recombines TRBV19 with TRBJ2-7, with a possible D match to TRBD1 (6 bases). Germline CDR1 reads LNHDA; CDR2 reads SQIVND (reference sequence). Trimming stripped 6 bases from V and 1 base from J, with 13 bases between. This CDR3 contains 14 residues. The chain's CDR3 is CASSARQGSYEQYF. The DNA of the CDR3 is TGTGCCAGTAGCGCACGGCAGGGGTCCTACGAGCAGTACTTC.

The rearrangement uses TRBV5-1 and TRBJ1-1, with 8 nucleotides matching TRBD1. The CDR3 contains 16 residues. Trimming cost V 0 bases and J 8 bases; bases outside gene matches: 12. Germline CDR1 SGHRS, CDR2 YFSETQ. DNA for the CDR3: TGCGCCAGCAGCTTGGAGTCCAGGGGGCTTAGGAGGGAAGCTTTCTTT. It codes for CASSLESRGLRREAFF.

This clone was found once. The CDR3 here is CATSRDLGAGLAGGYSSYNEQFF. The CDR3 bases are TGTGCCACCAGCAGAGATCTTGGGGCGGGACTAGCGGGAGGGTACAGCTCCTACAATGAGCAGTTCTTC. The chain combines TRBV15 with TRBJ2-1; 16 bases align to TRBD2. This CDR3 is 23 amino acids long. Germline CDR1 and CDR2: LNHNV and YYDKDF (reference sequence). Trimming cost V 0 bases and J 0 bases; bases outside gene matches: 14.

This clone was seen a few times. The chain is built from TRBV27 and TRBJ2-7; 9 bases agree with TRBD2. This CDR3 has 14 amino acids. The J segment lost 0 bases and the V segment lost 8 bases, leaving 5 bases of the junction unmatched. CDR1 is MNHEY and CDR2 is SMNVEV in the germline V gene (reference sequence). CDR3 sequence: CASAPSGNSYEQYF. Here the CDR3 DNA reads TGTGCCAGCGCGCCTAGCGGGAACTCCTACGAGCAGTACTTC.

The rearrangement uses TRBV6-6 and TRBJ2-7; 7 bases fit TRBD2. Germline V gene lookup returns CDR1 MNHNY and CDR2 SVGAGI (reference sequence). This CDR3 contains 14 residues. V shed 7 bases and J 3 bases; nucleotides not matched to a gene: 9. CDR3 in amino acids: CASKRAGALYEQYF. CDR3 coding DNA: TGTGCCAGCAAAAGGGCGGGAGCGCTCTACGAGCAGTACTTC.

The chain is built from TRBV10-3 and TRBJ1-1; D is perhaps TRBD1 (5 bases). V was pared by 4 bases and J by 0 bases, with 12 bases between. CDR1 and CDR2 (germline): ENHRY, SYGVKD. This CDR3 has 15 residues. The CDR3 DNA reads TGTGCCATCAGTGGTGCAGGGACTGTGAACACTGAAGCTTTCTTT. Protein product: CAISGAGTVNTEAFF.

The V call is TRBV19, the J call TRBJ2-3; D perhaps matches TRBD1 (5 bases). The CDR3 contains 15 residues. V lost 2 bases and J lost 0, with 9 bases in between. CDR1 is LNHDA, CDR2 SQIVND, per germline (reference sequence). The CDR3 loop is CASSIQGFSTDTQYF. DNA for the CDR3: TGTGCCAGTAGTATACAGGGATTCAGCACAGATACGCAGTATTTT.

The chain uses TRBV7-2 and TRBJ1-4; 8 bases align to TRBD1. Germline V gene lookup returns CDR1 SGHTA and CDR2 FQGNSA. With V trimmed by 2 bases and J by 11 bases, 7 bases remained unmatched. The CDR3 spans 14 residues. The CDR3 reads CASSLWQGAGKLFF. The CDR3 coding sequence is TGTGCCAGCAGCTTATGGCAGGGGGCGGGGAAACTGTTTTTT.

This sequence joins TRBV7-9 and TRBJ2-7; D gene uncertain. The germline CDR1 and CDR2 sequences are SEHNR and FQNEAQ (reference sequence). V was shortened by 4 bases and J by 4 bases, with 11 bases between the two germline ends. There are 13 residues in the CDR3. In DNA form, the CDR3 reads TGTGCCAGCAGCTCCCCTATCAATTACGAGCAGTACTTC. Residues: CASSSPINYEQYF.

The gene calls are TRBV9 and TRBJ2-1; D is unclear. In germline, CDR1 is SGDLS, CDR2 YYNGEE. The CDR3 runs to 15 residues. Trimming removed 4 bases at V and 3 bases at J, with 14 bases between. CDR3: CASSTFPARYNEQFF. The CDR3 DNA is TGTGCCAGCAGCACCTTTCCGGCTCGCTACAATGAGCAGTTCTTC. The full variable domain, in which reference TRBV9 and TRBJ2-1 provide the parts outside the CDR3, is DSGVTQTPKHLITATGQRVTLRCSPRSGDLSVYWYQQSLDQGLQFLIQYYNGEERAKGNILERFSAQQFPDLHSELNLSSLELGDSALYFCASSTFPARYNEQFFGPGTRLTVL.

This clone was observed a few times. The V call is TRBV2, the J call TRBJ2-2; 11 positions match TRBD2. V dropped 6 bases and J dropped 7; count of bases not matched to a gene: 4. The CDR3 spans 14 residues. The germline CDR1 and CDR2 sequences are SNHLY and FYNNEI. CDR3 sequence reads: CASRPGLADGELFF. CDR3 sequence (DNA): TGTGCCAGCAGGCCGGGACTAGCGGACGGGGAGCTGTTTTTT.

This clone was seen a few times. The gene calls are TRBV27 and TRBJ2-7, with 11 bases identical to TRBD2. Trimming cost V 1 base and J 4 bases; bases outside gene matches: 3. The germline V gene encodes CDR1 MNHEY and CDR2 SMNVEV (reference sequence). The length of the CDR3 is 15 residues. Here the CDR3 DNA reads TGTGCCAGCAGTTTATTTCTAGCGGGGGGATACGAGCAGTACTTC. Its protein is CASSLFLAGGYEQYF.

The J gene is TRBJ1-6, the V gene TRBV2, with D unresolved. The CDR3 contains 13 residues. V shed 8 bases and J shed 4 bases, with 9 bases lying between them. Germline V gene lookup returns CDR1 SNHLY and CDR2 FYNNEI. The CDR3 is CASWVGYNSPLHF. CDR3 DNA sequence: TGTGCCAGCTGGGTTGGTTATAATTCACCCCTCCACTTT.

V gene TRBV25-1 combines with J gene TRBJ2-7, with 8 bases identical to TRBD1. Germline assignment: CDR1 MGHDK and CDR2 SYGVNS. V shed 7 bases and J 4 bases; nucleotides not matched to a gene: 6. This CDR3 comprises 13 residues. The CDR3 loop reads CASTRGPIYEQYF. DNA of the CDR3: TGTGCCAGCACCAGGGGGCCCATTTACGAGCAGTACTTC.

This clone was counted between two and nine times. The V call is TRBV30, the J call TRBJ2-7; D remains unclear. This CDR3 comprises 12 residues. The germline CDR1 and CDR2 sequences are GTSNPN and SVGIG (reference sequence). The germline V and J ends were trimmed by 3 bases and 10 bases, with 16 bases remaining between them. The CDR3 loop is CAWSRYPGSQYF. CDR3 nucleotides: TGTGCCTGGAGCCGATACCCAGGTAGTCAGTACTTC.

This clone has only a few counts. The chain couples TRBV18 to TRBJ1-6; 8 bases match TRBD1. This CDR3 has 15 residues. In germline, CDR1 is KGHSH, CDR2 LQKENI. V was pared by 4 bases and J by 9 bases, with 8 bases of the junction left unmatched. CDR3 nucleotides: TGTGCCAGCTCACGAGGACAGGGTTACGGTTCACCCCTCCACTTT. Translating it yields CASSRGQGYGSPLHF.

The V call is TRBV6-6, the J call TRBJ1-4; D not resolved. V shed 0 bases and J shed 0 bases, with 5 bases lying between them. In germline, CDR1 is MNHNY, CDR2 SVGAGI (reference sequence). This CDR3 is built from 15 residues. The CDR3 region has the DNA TGTGCCAGCAGTTACTCCGGAACAACTAATGAAAAACTGTTTTTT. Encoded protein: CASSYSGTTNEKLFF.

This clone is a singleton in its sample. This sequence joins TRBV5-1 and TRBJ1-2; D gene uncertain. Trimming cost V 4 bases and J 10 bases, with 23 bases left between them. The germline V gene has CDR1 SGHRS and CDR2 YFSETQ. The CDR3 extends over 15 amino acids. CDR3 residues: CASSALLRTAQDYTF. The CDR3 DNA is TGCGCCAGCAGCGCACTACTTAGGACGGCTCAGGACTACACCTTC.

The chain has TRBV19 and TRBJ1-5; D is undetermined. The CDR3 consists of 12 residues. CDR1 and CDR2 (germline): LNHDA, SQIVND (reference sequence). The germline V and J ends were trimmed by 7 bases and 6 bases, with 10 bases remaining between them. CDR3 region: CASKGLGQPQHF. For the CDR3, the DNA is TGTGCCAGTAAGGGTTTAGGTCAGCCCCAGCATTTT.

The J gene is TRBJ1-2, the V gene TRBV10-3, with D possibly matching TRBD1 (6 bases). The length of the CDR3 is 15 residues. Germline CDR1 is ENHRY and CDR2 is SYGVKD. V was cut by 0 bases and J by 2 bases, with 10 bases left in between. CDR3 sequence reads: CAISESRTANYGYTF. CDR3 coding DNA: TGTGCCATCAGTGAGTCCCGGACAGCGAACTATGGCTACACCTTC.

The chain recombines TRBV9 with TRBJ2-3; D uncertain. V was shortened by 4 bases and J by 0 bases, with 3 bases between the two germline ends. The V gene's germline CDR1 is SGDLS and CDR2 YYNGEE. The CDR3 consists of 12 residues. The CDR3 reads CASSPSTDTQYF. CDR3 bases: TGTGCCAGCAGCCCCAGCACAGATACGCAGTATTTT.

The V and J genes are TRBV2 and TRBJ1-5, with TRBD1 matching 9 bases. Germline V gives CDR1 SNHLY, CDR2 FYNNEI. CDR3 length: 16 residues. With V trimmed by 4 bases and J by 7 bases, 11 bases remained unmatched. CDR3 protein: CASSGTGGTGNQPQHF. The CDR3 DNA sequence: TGTGCCAGCAGTGGGACAGGCGGGACAGGGAACCAGCCCCAGCATTTT.